Detailed here is one T cell receptor (beta chain). The antigen this receptor binds is unknown. Nothing much larger sits one base from this clone, and base qualities are not available. The entry originates in a study of blood T cell repertoires in COVID-19 (dated by TCRdb to between 2020 and 2021). Regarding the research as a whole: Samples covering the acute and convalescent phases of COVID-19 were provided by collaborators in the United States, Italy and Spain. The dataset comprised deeply sampled blood TCRbeta repertoires from subjects exposed to, actively infected with, or recovered from COVID-19. The material from the prospective study consisted of cDNA or gDNA derived from T cells, B-cell-depleted T cells, or PBMCs. Samples were obtained from the ongoing ImmuneRACE study (first 160 participants) and from 950 to 1,500 subjects provided by 6 global collaborators. Nearly every sample came with metadata listing a de-identified subject ID, COVID-19 status, age in years and sex. The repertoires were released in a freely available public database meant as a resource for research on the immune response to SARS-CoV-2. Where available, HLA class I and class II types were obtained from metadata supplied by the sample provider rather than from assay-based typing. General study outcomes and caveats: How much clinical and demographic metadata was included differed by source and by participant, and the metadata was provided uncurated.

The immunoSEQ Assay, a bias-controlled multiplex PCR, was used to amplify TCRbeta CDR3 regions from genomic DNA. Per the authors' processing: The number of nucleated cells in each sample was estimated by amplification of reference gene primers within the assay. To quantify the absolute abundance of each unique TCRbeta CDR3 rearrangement, sequence reads were collapsed and filtered. Productive Simpson clonality was computed per sample as the square root of Simpson's diversity index over productive rearrangements. Imported from immuneACCESS, the table was reduced by TCRdb to in-frame sequences with V and J called. These copies leave out some clones; in studies compared against another copy, an unresolved V gene accounts for under half, and the cause of the remainder is not known. V and J calls and clone size are those listed in that table; D and trimming were worked out from the DNA. The table for this sample lists approximately 36,000 clones; 84% of them were counted only once. 1.5% to 2% of the sample lies in the top ten.

At one collaborating source in Seattle, patients were enrolled during active infection and were followed longitudinally through the course of disease. The collaborating institutions used their own protocols to collect whole blood in K2EDTA tubes. Collaborator samples were shipped for TCRbeta analysis as frozen whole blood, isolated PBMCs, or DNA extracted from either sample type. Spanning cysteine to phenylalanine, the CDR3 consists of 13 amino acids. The DNA shown is the 39-base CDR3, in frame from base 1. Germline trimming amounts to 5 bases on V and 6 bases on J, with 6 as the count of junction bases outside the gene matches. For CDR1 and CDR2, the germline V gene (reference sequence) lists SEHNR and FQNEAQ.

Sequencing was carried out using peripheral blood. Recombination connected TRBV7-9 to TRBJ1-1; TRBD1 agrees with 7 junctional bases. The TCR originated in a man aged 60 to 75 with COVID-19, enrolled during active disease. The nucleotide sequence is given as TGTGCCAGCAGCCCCAGACAGGGCGCTGAAGCTTTCTTT. The resulting protein is CASSPRQGAEAFF.